This TCR beta chain is drawn from a study of T cell repertoires in cytomegalovirus infection. This clonotype was recorded at least ten times. TCRdb reanalysed the reads using MiXCR and keeps one entry per CDR3 protein. The sample lists 150,000 or so distinct CDR3 sequences, under 8.5% occurring once. The sample was PBMCs. This TCR came from a human donor in good health (CMV status not recorded). Some clones in this sample may be carry-over from other donors' samples.

CDR3 loop: CASSATGVGSPLHF. CDR3 coding DNA: TGCGCCAGCAGCGCGACAGGGGTGGGTTCACCCCTCCACTTT. The genes are TRBV5-1 and TRBJ1-6; 8 nucleotides match TRBD1. This CDR3 region has 14 residues. V lost 4 bases, J lost 9 bases, and 6 bases stayed unmatched. CDR1 SGHRS and CDR2 YFSETQ come from the germline V gene.